This TCR beta chain is drawn from a study of breast tumors, draining lymph nodes, adjacent tissues (dated by TCRdb to about 2016). Context from the whole study: In breast cancer patients, the study compared the TCR beta repertoires of tumor, adjacent nontumor tissue and axillary lymph nodes. In human breast cancer, the study set out to assess how tumor, surrounding tissue and draining lymph node repertoires relate to one another and whether T cells might be exchanged between them. The paper's findings and limits, for the study overall: The data were considered consistent with the idea that most tumor T cells come from the lymph node and then expand in tumor tissue. The study presented the conclusion that tumor T cells originate in lymph nodes as consistent with a hypothesis, not as something directly demonstrated. The similarity between tumor and nontumor tissue repertoires was significantly greater in luminal-like breast cancer than in basal-like breast cancer. Tumor T-cell repertoires showed less diversity than lymph node repertoires and more diversity than nontumor tissue repertoires, and tumor T-cell repertoires showed preferential V and J gene usage.

According to the germline V gene (reference sequence), CDR1 reads LNHNV and CDR2 reads YYDKDF. From the cysteine through the phenylalanine, the CDR3 covers 18 amino acids. Only CDR3 DNA remains: 54 bases, in frame from the first base. At the junction V is shortened by 1 base and J by 7 bases; bases outside the gene matches: 12. Lymph node samples were obtained from the axillary draining lymph nodes of breast cancer patients. This clonotype has ten or more counts. No cognate antigen has been identified for it. Base-call qualities are not available, and no considerably larger clone is one nucleotide away. Instrument on record: Illumina HiSeq 2000. TCR beta chain libraries were generated through multiplex PCR amplification. High-throughput sequencing was used to analyze the amplified TCR beta chain products. TCRdb reprocessed the public reads (quality trimming at Q25 with fastp, clone calling with MiXCR) and kept in-frame beta chains. Rows are combined by CDR3 protein, so each entry shows the most common genes and DNA. Across this sample there are about 120,000 distinct CDR3 sequences, with just under 20% seen only once. The top ten constitute about 3.7% of the sample.

The rearrangement combines TRBV15 with TRBJ2-1; TRBD2 lines up with 11 middle nucleotides. This TCR was sampled from a female donor with breast cancer. Some clones in this sample may be carry-over from other donors' samples. The sequenced material came from axillary lymph node tissue. This receptor carries the CDR3 CATSRGRTSGSAGNEQFF. Here is the DNA: TGTGCCACCAGCAGAGGCCGAACTAGCGGGAGTGCGGGAAATGAGCAGTTCTTC.